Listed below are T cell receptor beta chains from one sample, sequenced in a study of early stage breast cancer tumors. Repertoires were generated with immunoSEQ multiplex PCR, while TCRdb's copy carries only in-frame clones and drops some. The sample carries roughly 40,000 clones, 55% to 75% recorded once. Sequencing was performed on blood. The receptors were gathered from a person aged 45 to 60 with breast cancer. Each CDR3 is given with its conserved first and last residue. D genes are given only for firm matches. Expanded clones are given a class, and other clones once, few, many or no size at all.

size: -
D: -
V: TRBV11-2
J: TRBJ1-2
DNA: TGTGCCAGCAGCCCCCGACTACAAAGGGGCTACACCTTC
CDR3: CASSPRLQRGYTF

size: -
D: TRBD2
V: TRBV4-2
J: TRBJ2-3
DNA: TGTGCCAGCAGCCCCCTAGCGGGAGACCTCACAGATACGCAGTATTTT
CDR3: CASSPLAGDLTDTQYF

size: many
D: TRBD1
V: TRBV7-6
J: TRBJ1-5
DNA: TGTGCCAGCAGCAATTACGGGACAGGGAAAAATCAGCCCCAGCATTTT
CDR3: CASSNYGTGKNQPQHF

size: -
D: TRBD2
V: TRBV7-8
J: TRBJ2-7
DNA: TGTGCCAGCAGCTTAGTGGGCGGGAGTAGGGGCGAGCAGTACTTC
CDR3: CASSLVGGSRGEQYF

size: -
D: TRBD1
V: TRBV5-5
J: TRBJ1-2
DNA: TGTGCCAGCAGCCCCGGGACAGATCTCTTTGGCTACACCTTC
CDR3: CASSPGTDLFGYTF

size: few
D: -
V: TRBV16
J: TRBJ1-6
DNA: TGTGCCAGCAGCCAAGAACGGGCGGGAAGGTCACCCCTCCACTTT
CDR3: CASSQERAGRSPLHF

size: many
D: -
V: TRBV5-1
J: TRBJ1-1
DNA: TGCGCCAGCAGCTTCCTAGGGGGAGAAGCTTTCTTT
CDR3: CASSFLGGEAFF

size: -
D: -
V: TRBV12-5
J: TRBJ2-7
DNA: TGTGCTAGTGGTTTAGACAGAGGATACGAGCAGTACTTC
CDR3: CASGLDRGYEQYF

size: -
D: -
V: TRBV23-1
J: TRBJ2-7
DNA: TGCGCCAGCAGTCAGGGGCAGCCCCACGAGCAGTACTTC
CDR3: CASSQGQPHEQYF

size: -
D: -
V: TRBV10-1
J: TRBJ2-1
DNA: TGCGCCAGCAGATTGGGCAAACATGAGCAGTTCTTC
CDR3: CASRLGKHEQFF

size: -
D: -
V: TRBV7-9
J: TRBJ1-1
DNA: TGTGCCAGCAGCTTAGACGGTAAGAACACTGAAGCTTTCTTT
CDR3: CASSLDGKNTEAFF

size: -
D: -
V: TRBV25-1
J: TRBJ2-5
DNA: TGTGCCAGCAGTGTTTACGGGGAGACCCAGTACTTC
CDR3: CASSVYGETQYF

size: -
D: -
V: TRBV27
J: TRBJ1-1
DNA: TGTGCCAGCAGTTTGCGGGGGCGGGGTGAAGCTTTCTTT
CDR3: CASSLRGRGEAFF

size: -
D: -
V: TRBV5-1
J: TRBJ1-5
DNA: TGCGCCAGCAGCGCTTCAGGGCTCAATCAGCCCCAGCATTTT
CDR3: CASSASGLNQPQHF

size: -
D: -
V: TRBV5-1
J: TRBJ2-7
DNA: TGCGCCAGCAGCTCCGACTCCCCCTACGAGCAGTACTTC
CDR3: CASSSDSPYEQYF

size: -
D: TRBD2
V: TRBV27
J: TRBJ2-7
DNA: TGTGCCAGCAGTATCAGACTAGCGGGAGCCCCCTACGAGCAGTACTTC
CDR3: CASSIRLAGAPYEQYF

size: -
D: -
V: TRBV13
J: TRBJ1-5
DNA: TGTGCCAGCAGCCAAGGGGGGGGGAGCAATCAGCCCCAGCATTTT
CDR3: CASSQGGGSNQPQHF

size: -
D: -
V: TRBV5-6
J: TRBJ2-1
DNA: TGTGCCAGCAGCCGAACCGGCTTAAACGCTCGGGGGACGTTCTTC
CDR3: CASSRTGLNARGTFF

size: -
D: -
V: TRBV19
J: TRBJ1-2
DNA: TGTGCCGGAAGGAGAGCGTATGGCTACACCTTC
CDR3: CAGRRAYGYTF

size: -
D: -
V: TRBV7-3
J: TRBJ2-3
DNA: TGTGCCAGCAGCTTCGGGACTCAAGGCACAGATACGCAGTATTTT
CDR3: CASSFGTQGTDTQYF

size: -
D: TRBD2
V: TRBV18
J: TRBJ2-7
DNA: TGTGCCAGCTCACCAGGGACTACCTCAGAGCAGTACTTC
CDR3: CASSPGTTSEQYF

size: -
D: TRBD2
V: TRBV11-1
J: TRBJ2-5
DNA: TGTGCCAGCAGCGCACCGGGACTAAGAGAGACCCAGTACTTC
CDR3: CASSAPGLRETQYF

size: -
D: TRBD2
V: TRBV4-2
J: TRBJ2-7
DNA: TGTGCCAGCAGCCAAGTAGCGGGAGGGGCCTACGAGCAGTACTTC
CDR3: CASSQVAGGAYEQYF

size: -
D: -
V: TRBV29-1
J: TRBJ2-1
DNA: TGCAGCGTCGACTCCCGGGTGGGGAGGAATGAGCAGTTCTTC
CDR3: CSVDSRVGRNEQFF

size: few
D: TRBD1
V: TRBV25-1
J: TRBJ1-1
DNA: TGTGCCAGCAGTGCCAACAGGGGGCAATGGACTGAAGCTTTCTTT
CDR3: CASSANRGQWTEAFF

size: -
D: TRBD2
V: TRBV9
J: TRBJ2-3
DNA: TGTGCCAGCAGCGGAGCGGGGTACACAGATACGCAGTATTTT
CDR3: CASSGAGYTDTQYF

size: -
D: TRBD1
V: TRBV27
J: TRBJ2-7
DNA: TGTGCCAGCAGTCTGGAACAGGGGAGAGTCTACGAGCAGTACTTC
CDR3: CASSLEQGRVYEQYF

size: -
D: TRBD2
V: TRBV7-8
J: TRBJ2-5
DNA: TGTGCCAGCAGCTTCGAGACTAGCGGGTACCAAGAGACCCAGTACTTC
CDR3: CASSFETSGYQETQYF

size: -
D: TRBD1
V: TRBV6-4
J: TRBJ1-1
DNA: TGTGCCAGCAGTGAATTGGACAGGGCGAACACTGAAGCTTTCTTT
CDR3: CASSELDRANTEAFF

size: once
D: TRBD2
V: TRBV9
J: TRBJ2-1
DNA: TGTGCCAGCAGCGTAGTGGCGGGAGGTAACCCTGAGCAGTTCTTC
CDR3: CASSVVAGGNPEQFF

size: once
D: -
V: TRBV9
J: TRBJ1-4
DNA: TGTGCCAGCAGCCCGGGGAGCGCTAATGAAAAACTGTTTTTT
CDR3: CASSPGSANEKLFF

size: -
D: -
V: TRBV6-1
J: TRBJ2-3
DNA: TGTGCCAGCAGTGAACGAGGCGGAACCACAGATACGCAGTATTTT
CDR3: CASSERGGTTDTQYF

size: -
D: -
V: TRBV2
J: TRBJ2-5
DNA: TGTGCCAGCAATCGAATTGGGGAAGGGGGGACCCAGTACTTC
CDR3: CASNRIGEGGTQYF

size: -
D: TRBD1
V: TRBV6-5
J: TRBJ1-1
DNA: TGTGCCAGCAGTACAGGGGGCGCCGGGGAAGCTTTCTTT
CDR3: CASSTGGAGEAFF

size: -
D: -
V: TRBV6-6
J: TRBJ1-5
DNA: TGTGCCAGCAGTTCTAATCAGCCCCAGCATTTT
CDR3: CASSSNQPQHF

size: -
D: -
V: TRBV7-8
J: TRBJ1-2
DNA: TGTGCCAGCAGCTTAGGAGGCCTAGGAGGCTATGGCTACACCTTC
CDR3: CASSLGGLGGYGYTF

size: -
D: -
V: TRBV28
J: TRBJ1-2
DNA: TGTGCCAGCAGTGGTCAGGGCGATGGCTACACCTTC
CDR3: CASSGQGDGYTF

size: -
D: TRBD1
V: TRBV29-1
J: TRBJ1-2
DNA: TGCAGCGTTGAAAGACAGGGGGCAGGCTATGGCTACACCTTC
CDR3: CSVERQGAGYGYTF

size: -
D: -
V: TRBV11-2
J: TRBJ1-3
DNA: TGTGCCAGCAGCCAGGCGGGAAACACCATATATTTT
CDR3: CASSQAGNTIYF

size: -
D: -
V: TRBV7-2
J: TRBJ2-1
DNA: TGTGCCAGCAGCTTACCTAGAACCTACAATGAGCAGTTCTTC
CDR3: CASSLPRTYNEQFF